This TCR beta chain was recovered during a study of cytomegalovirus exposure and HLA in healthy donors. Separate from the 666-subject first cohort was the roughly 120-subject validation cohort, to which the donors belonged. Study outcomes and limitations: In vitro confirmation showed a few CMV-associated chains to be CMV antigen specific. Reportedly, cytomegalovirus status was diagnosed with high sensitivity and specificity.

The protocol was immunoSEQ multiplex PCR, while the TCRdb copy is restricted to in-frame clones and leaves out a portion. This table has hundreds of thousands of clones, roughly 83% appearing once. V shed 7 bases and J 0 bases; nucleotides not matched to a gene: 5. Germline V lookup: CDR1 MNHEY, CDR2 SVGAGI. The CDR3 has 14 residues. This clone appeared many times. Its target is unknown. The receptor was derived from a woman younger than 30 in good health and CMV-seronegative. This chain links TRBV6-5 with TRBJ1-2, with 7 bases matching TRBD1. The sequenced material came from PBMCs. This chain's CDR3 is CASTATGSNYGYTF. The DNA of the CDR3 is TGTGCCAGCACCGCGACAGGGTCTAACTATGGCTACACCTTC.